This T cell receptor (beta chain) emerged from a study of blood T cell repertoires in COVID-19. The wider study: Samples representing acute and convalescent COVID-19 were sourced from the United States, Italy and Spain. Nucleic acid was either cDNA or gDNA, and it came from T cells, B-cell-depleted T cells, or PBMCs.

Per the original data handling: By means of reference gene primer amplification, nucleated cell counts were estimated. Data came from immunoSEQ multiplex PCR; TCRdb stores just in-frame clones and leaves some out. V and J calls and clone size come straight from that table; D and trimming were deduced from the DNA. Among about 100,000 clones listed, approximately 80% were seen once. Sample: peripheral blood. The TCR originated in a woman in her sixties or seventies with acute or convalescent COVID-19.

DNA for the CDR3: TGTGCCAGCAGCAACGCAGGGCGAGGCCAGCCCCAGCATTTT. This gives the protein CASSNAGRGQPQHF. The chain carries TRBV7-9 and TRBJ1-5; tentative D call: TRBD1 (5 bases). Germline-derived CDR1 and CDR2 are SEHNR and FQNEAQ (reference sequence). CDR3 size: 14 residues. The V end lost 5 bases, the J end lost 7 bases, and 15 bases lay between the germline ends.